This TCR beta chain was identified during a study of T cell repertoires in cytomegalovirus infection. The germline gives CDR1 MGHRA, CDR2 YSYEKL. The CDR3 has 15 residues. Trimming took 0 bases from V and 9 from J, leaving 12 bases between them. TCRdb called the reads again in MiXCR, with one record for every CDR3 protein. Seen here are fewer than 130,000 distinct CDR3 sequences, over 40% observed once, and the top ten hold about 74%. The sample holds many counts of this clonotype. What it binds is not known. The rearrangement links TRBV4-1 to TRBJ1-6; D is undetermined. The specimen comprised CD8+ T cells from cultured PBMCs, sampled from culture after CMV antigen stimulation. The source is a human donor in good health (CMV status not recorded). Some clones in this sample may be carry-over from other donors' samples. CDR3 residues: CASSQDPLASSPLHF. The CDR3 bases are TGCGCCAGCAGCCAAGATCCGCTCGCGAGTTCACCCCTCCACTTT.